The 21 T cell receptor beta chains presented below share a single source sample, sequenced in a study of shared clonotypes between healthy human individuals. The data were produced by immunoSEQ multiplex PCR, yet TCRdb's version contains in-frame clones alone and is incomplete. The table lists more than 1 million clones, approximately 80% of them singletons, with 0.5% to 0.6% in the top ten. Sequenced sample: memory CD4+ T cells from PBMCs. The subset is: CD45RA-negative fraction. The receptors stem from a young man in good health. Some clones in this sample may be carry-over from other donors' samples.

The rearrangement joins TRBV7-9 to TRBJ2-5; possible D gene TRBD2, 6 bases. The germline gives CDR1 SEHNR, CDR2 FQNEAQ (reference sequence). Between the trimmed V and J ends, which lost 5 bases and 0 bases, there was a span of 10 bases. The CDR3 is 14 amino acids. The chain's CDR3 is CASSMRLDQETQYF. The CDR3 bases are TGTGCCAGCAGCATGAGACTAGACCAAGAGACCCAGTACTTC.

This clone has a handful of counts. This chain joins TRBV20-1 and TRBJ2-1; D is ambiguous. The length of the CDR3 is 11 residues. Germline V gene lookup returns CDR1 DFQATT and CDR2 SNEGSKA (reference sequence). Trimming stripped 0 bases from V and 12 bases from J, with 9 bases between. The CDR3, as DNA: TGCAGTGCTAGAGATAGGCTATGGCAGTTCTTC. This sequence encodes CSARDRLWQFF.

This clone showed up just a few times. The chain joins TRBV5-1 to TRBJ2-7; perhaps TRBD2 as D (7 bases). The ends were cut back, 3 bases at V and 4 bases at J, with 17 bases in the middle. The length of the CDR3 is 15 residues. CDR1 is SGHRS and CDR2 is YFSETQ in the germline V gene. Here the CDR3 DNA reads TGCGCCAGCAGCTACCAATCAGGGGAGGGATACGAGCAGTACTTC. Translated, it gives CASSYQSGEGYEQYF.

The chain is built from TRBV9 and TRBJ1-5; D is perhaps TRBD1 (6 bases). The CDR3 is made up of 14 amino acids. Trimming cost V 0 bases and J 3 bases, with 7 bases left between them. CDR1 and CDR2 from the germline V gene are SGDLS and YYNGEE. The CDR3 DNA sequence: TGTGCCAGCAGCGTAGGACAGGTCAATCAGCCCCAGCATTTT. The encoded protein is CASSVGQVNQPQHF.

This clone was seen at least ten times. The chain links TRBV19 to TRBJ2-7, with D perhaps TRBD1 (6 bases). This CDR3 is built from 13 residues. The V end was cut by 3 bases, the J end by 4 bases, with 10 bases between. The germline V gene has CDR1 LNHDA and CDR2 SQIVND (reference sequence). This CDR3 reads CASSIGGLYEQYF. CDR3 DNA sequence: TGTGCCAGTAGTATTGGGGGCCTGTACGAGCAGTACTTC.

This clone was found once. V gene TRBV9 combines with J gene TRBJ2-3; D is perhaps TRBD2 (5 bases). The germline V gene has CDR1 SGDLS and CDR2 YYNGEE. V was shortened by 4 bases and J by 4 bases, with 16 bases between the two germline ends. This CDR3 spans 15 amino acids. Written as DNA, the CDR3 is TGTGCCAGCAGCCCCTATAGTGGAGGTTCAGATACGCAGTATTTT. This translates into CASSPYSGGSDTQYF.

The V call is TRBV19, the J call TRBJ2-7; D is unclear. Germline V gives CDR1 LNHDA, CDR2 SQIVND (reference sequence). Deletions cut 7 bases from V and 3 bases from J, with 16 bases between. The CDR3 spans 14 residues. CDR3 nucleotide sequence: TGTGCCAGTATGTCAACGGAAACCAGCTACGAGCAGTACTTC. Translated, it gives CASMSTETSYEQYF.

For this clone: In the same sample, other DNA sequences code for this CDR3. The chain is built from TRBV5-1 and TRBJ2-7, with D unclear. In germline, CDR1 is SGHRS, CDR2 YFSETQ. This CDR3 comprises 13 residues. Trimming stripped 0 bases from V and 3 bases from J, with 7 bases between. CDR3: CASSLASDYEQYF. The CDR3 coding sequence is TGCGCCAGCAGCTTGGCCTCTGACTACGAGCAGTACTTC.

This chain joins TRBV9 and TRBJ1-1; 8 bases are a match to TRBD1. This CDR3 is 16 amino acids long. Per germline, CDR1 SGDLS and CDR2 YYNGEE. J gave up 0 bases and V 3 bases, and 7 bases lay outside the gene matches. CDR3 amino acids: CASSEAGQGMNTEAFF. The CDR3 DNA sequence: TGTGCCAGCAGCGAGGCCGGACAGGGAATGAACACTGAAGCTTTCTTT.

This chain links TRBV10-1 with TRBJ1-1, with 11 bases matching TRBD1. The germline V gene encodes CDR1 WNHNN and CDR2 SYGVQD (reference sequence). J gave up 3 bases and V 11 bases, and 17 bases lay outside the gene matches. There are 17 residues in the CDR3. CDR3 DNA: TGCGCCGGACCGAGATTCCGGGACAGGGGGAGGGACACTGAAGCTTTCTTT. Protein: CAGPRFRDRGRDTEAFF.

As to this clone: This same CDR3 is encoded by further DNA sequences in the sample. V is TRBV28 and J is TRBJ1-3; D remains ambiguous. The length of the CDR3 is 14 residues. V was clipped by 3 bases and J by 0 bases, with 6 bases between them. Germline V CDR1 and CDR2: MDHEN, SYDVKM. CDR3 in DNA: TGTGCCAGCAGTTTTTTTAGCTCTGGAAACACCATATATTTT. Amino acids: CASSFFSSGNTIYF.

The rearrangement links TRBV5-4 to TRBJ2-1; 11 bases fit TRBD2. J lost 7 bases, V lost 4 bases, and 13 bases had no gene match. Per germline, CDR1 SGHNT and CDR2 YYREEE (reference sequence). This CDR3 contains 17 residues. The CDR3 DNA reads TGTGCCAGCAGCAGAGCTTCCGGGACTAGCGGTACGAATGAGCAGTTCTTC. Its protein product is CASSRASGTSGTNEQFF.

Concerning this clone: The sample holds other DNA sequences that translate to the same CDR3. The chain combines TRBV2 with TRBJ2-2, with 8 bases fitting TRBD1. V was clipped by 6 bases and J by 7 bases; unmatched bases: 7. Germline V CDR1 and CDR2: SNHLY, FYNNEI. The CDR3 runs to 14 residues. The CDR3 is CASRGQGAVGELFF. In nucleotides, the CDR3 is TGTGCCAGCAGAGGGCAGGGGGCAGTCGGGGAGCTGTTTTTT.

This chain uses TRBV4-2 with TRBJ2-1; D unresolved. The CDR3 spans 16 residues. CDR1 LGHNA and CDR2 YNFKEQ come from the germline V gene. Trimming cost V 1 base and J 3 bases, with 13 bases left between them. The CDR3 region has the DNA TGTGCCAGCAGCCAAGTCGGCGGCGGCCTCTACAATGAGCAGTTCTTC. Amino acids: CASSQVGGGLYNEQFF.

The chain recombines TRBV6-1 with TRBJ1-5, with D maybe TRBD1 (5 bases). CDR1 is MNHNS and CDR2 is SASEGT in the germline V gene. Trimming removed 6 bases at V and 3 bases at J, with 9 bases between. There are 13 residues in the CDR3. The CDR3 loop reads CASSSGANQPQHF. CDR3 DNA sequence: TGTGCCAGCAGCTCCGGGGCCAATCAGCCCCAGCATTTT.

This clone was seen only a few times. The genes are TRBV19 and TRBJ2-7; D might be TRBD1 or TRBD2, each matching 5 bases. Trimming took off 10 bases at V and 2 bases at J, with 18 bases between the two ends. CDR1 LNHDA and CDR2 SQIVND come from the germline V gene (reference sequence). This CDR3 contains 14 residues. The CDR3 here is CATRSSGGTYEQYF. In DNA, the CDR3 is TGTGCCACCCGGTCGTCTGGGGGAACCTACGAGCAGTACTTC. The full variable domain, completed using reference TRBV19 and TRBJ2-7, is DGGITQSPKYLFRKEGQNVTLSCEQNLNHDAMYWYRQDPGQGLRLIYYSQIVNDFQKGDIAEGYSVSREKKESFPLTVTSAQKNPTAFYLCATRSSGGTYEQYFGPGTRLTVT.

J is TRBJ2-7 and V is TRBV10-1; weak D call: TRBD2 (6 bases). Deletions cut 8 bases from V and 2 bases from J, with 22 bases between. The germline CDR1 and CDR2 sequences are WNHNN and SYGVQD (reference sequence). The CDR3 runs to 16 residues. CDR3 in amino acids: CASDGSWRDPPYEQYF. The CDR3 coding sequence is TGCGCCAGCGATGGTAGTTGGCGGGACCCTCCCTACGAGCAGTACTTC.

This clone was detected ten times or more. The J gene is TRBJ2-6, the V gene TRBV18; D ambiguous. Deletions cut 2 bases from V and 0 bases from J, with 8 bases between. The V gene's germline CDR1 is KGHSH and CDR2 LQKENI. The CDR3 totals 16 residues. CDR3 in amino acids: CASSPAGYSGANVLTF. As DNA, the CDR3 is TGTGCCAGCTCACCAGCAGGTTACTCTGGGGCCAACGTCCTGACTTTC.

The CDR3, as DNA: TGTGCCAGCAGCCCGGCGGGGGGTCAAGTCCCCTACGAGCAGTACTTC. This sequence encodes CASSPAGGQVPYEQYF. The rearrangement uses TRBV2 and TRBJ2-7, with 8 bases lining up with TRBD2. Germline V gene sequence: CDR1 SNHLY, CDR2 FYNNEI. V lost 6 bases and J lost 2; bases outside the gene matches: 12. The CDR3 spans 16 residues. Full variable domain (rest looked up from reference TRBV2 and TRBJ2-7): EPEVTQTPSHQVTQMGQEVILRCVPISNHLYFYWYRQILGQKVEFLVSFYNNEISEKSEIFDDQFSVERPDGSNFTLKIRSTKLEDSAMYFCASSPAGGQVPYEQYFGPGTRLTVT.

DNA for the CDR3: TGTGCCAGCAGTTCTCCTGGTGAACAGCCCCAGCATTTT. This encodes CASSSPGEQPQHF. This chain uses TRBV28 with TRBJ1-5, with D uncertain. V was shortened by 4 bases and J by 7 bases, with 11 bases between the two germline ends. This CDR3 contains 13 residues. Germline V gene sequence: CDR1 MDHEN, CDR2 SYDVKM.

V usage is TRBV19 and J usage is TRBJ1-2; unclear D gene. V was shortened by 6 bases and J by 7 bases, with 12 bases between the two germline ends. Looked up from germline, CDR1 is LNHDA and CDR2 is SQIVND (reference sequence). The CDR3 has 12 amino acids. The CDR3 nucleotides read TGTGCCAGTAGAGAGGGAGAGAGTGGCTACACCTTC. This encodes CASREGESGYTF.